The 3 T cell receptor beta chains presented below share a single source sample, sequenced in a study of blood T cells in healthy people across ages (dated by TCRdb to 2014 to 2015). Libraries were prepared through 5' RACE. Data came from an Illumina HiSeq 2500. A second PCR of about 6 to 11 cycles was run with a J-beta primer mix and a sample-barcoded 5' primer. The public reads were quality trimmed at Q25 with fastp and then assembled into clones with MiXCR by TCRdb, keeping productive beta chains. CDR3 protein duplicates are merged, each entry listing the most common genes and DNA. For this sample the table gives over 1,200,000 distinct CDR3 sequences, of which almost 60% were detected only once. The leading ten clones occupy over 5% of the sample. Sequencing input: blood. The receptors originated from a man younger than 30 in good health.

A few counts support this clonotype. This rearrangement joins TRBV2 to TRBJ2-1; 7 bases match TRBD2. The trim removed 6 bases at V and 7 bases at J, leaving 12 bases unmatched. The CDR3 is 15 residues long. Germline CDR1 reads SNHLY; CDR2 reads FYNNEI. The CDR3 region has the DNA TGTGCCAGCAGGCCTACTAGCGCCCAAGTGAATGAGCAGTTCTTC. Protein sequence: CASRPTSAQVNEQFF.

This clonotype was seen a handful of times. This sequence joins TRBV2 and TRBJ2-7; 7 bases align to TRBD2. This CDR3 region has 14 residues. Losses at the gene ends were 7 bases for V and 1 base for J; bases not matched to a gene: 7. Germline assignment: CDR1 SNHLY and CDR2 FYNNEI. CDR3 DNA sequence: TGTGCCAGCATAGGGCTAGCGGAATCCTACGAGCAGTACTTC. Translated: CASIGLAESYEQYF.

CDR3 in DNA: TGCAGTGCTGGTTGGGGGGATACGCAGTACTTC. Protein product: CSAGWGDTQYF. The V gene is TRBV20-1, the J gene TRBJ2-5; D perhaps matches TRBD2 (6 bases). The germline CDR1 and CDR2 sequences are DFQATT and SNEGSKA (reference sequence). V lost 5 bases to trimming and J lost 11 bases, with 15 bases between them. The CDR3 runs 11 residues.